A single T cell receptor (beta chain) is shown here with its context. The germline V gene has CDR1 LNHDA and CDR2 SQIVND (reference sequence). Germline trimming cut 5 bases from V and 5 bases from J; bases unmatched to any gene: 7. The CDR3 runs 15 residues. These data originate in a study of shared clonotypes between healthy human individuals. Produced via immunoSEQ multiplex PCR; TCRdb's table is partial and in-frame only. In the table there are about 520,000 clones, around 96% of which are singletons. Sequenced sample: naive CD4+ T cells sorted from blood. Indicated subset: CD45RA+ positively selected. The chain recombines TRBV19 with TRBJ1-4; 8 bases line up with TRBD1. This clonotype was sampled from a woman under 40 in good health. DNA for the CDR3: TGTGCCAGTAGTCCCTTAGGGACAGGCAATGAAAAACTGTTTTTT. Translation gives CASSPLGTGNEKLFF. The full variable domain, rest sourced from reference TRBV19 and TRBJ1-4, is DGGITQSPKYLFRKEGQNVTLSCEQNLNHDAMYWYRQDPGQGLRLIYYSQIVNDFQKGDIAEGYSVSREKKESFPLTVTSAQKNPTAFYLCASSPLGTGNEKLFFGSGTQLSVL.